A single sample is the source of the 2 T cell receptor beta chains below, sequenced in a study of beta chain features in type 1 diabetes (dated by TCRdb to 2016 to 2019). For these TCRs, the target antigens are not known. Overall study outcomes, separate from this receptor: A moderate but significant shortening of TCRB CDR3 length was observed in type 1 diabetes patients in all four CD4+ subsets.

Receptor libraries were prepared by the immunoSEQ multiplex PCR assay. All of the isolated RNA was reverse transcribed with the High Capacity cDNA Reverse Transcription Kit, so expressed TCRB transcripts were sequenced. This is the immuneACCESS table as TCRdb keeps it, with only in-frame sequences that have V and J called. A part of the clones is gone; compared with another copy, unresolved V genes explain less than half, and the rest is unexplained. The sample table contains approximately 170,000 clones; only one count was recorded for roughly 60% of them. The top ten constitute about 0.081% of the sample. Sequencing input: naive CD4+ T cells from blood. The cell subset or site label, as the study defines it: true naive CD4+ T cells. Receptors were obtained from a man aged 30 to 39 with type 1 diabetes.

The rearrangement links TRBV19 to TRBJ1-1; weak D call: TRBD1 (5 bases). The CDR3 has 14 amino acids. The ends were cut back, 5 bases at V and 1 base at J, with 11 bases in the middle. Per the germline V gene, CDR1 is LNHDA and CDR2 is SQIVND (reference sequence). In nucleotides, the CDR3 is TGTGCCAGTAGTGTTGGGACGGAGAACACTGAAGCTTTCTTT. It encodes CASSVGTENTEAFF.

The chain has TRBV2 and TRBJ1-6; no clear D. This CDR3 has 11 amino acids. Germline lookup yields CDR1 SNHLY and CDR2 FYNNEI. V was cut by 3 bases and J by 11 bases, with 5 bases left in between. In nucleotides, the CDR3 is TGTGCCAGCAGTGATCGGCCACCCCTCCACTTT. Its protein is CASSDRPPLHF.